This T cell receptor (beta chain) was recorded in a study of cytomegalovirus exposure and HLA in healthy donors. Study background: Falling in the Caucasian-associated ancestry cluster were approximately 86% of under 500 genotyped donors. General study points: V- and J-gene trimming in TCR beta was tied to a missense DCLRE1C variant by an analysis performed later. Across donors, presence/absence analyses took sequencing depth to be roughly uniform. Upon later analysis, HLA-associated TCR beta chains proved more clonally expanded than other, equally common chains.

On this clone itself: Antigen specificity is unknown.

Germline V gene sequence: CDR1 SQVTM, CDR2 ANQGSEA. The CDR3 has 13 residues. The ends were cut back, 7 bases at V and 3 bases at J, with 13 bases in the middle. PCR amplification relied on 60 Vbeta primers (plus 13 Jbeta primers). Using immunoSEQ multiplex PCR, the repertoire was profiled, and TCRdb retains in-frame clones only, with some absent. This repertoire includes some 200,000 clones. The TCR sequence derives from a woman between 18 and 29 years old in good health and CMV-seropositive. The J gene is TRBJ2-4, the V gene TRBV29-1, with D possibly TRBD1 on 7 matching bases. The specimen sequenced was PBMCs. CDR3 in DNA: TGCAGCGCCCGACAGGGAGGCAAAAACATTCAGTACTTC. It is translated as CSARQGGKNIQYF. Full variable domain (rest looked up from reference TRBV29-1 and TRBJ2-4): SAVISQKPSRDICQRGTSLTIQCQVDSQVTMMFWYRQQPGQSLTLIATANQGSEATYESGFVIDKFPISRPNLTFSTLTVSNMSPEDSSIYLCSARQGGKNIQYFGAGTRLSVL.